This passage covers 17 T cell receptor beta chains from one sample sequenced in a study of blood T cell repertoires in COVID-19. Sequenced by immunoSEQ multiplex PCR; TCRdb stores in-frame clones only, minus some. This table has 250,000 or so clones, 80% to 90% appearing once. Sequencing input: peripheral blood. These receptors were taken from a woman in her 30s with active or convalescent COVID-19.

This clone was seen a single time. This chain connects TRBV5-1 to TRBJ2-6; no clear D gene. The germline V gene has CDR1 SGHRS and CDR2 YFSETQ. V was clipped by 2 bases and J by 2 bases, with 8 bases between them. The CDR3 consists of 15 residues. CDR3 residues: CASSFPRAGANVLTF. The CDR3 nucleotides read TGCGCCAGCAGCTTCCCTAGAGCTGGGGCCAACGTCCTGACTTTC.

The chain combines TRBV25-1 with TRBJ2-5; perhaps TRBD1 as D (7 bases). CDR1 is MGHDK, CDR2 SYGVNS, per germline. Between the trimmed V and J ends, which lost 6 bases and 10 bases, there was a span of 15 bases. The CDR3 has 12 amino acids. CDR3 nucleotide sequence: TGTGCCAGCAGCCTTTCAGGGGGGCTCCAGTACTTC. Translating it yields CASSLSGGLQYF.

Comments on this clone: A read error may explain this, as a much larger clone is one base away. The chain employs TRBV5-6 and TRBJ2-1; 10 nucleotides match TRBD1. Trimming took 4 bases from V and 6 from J; bases not matched to a gene: 7. From germline, CDR1 is SGHDT and CDR2 YYEEEE. CDR3 size: 15 residues. The CDR3 nucleotides are TGTGCCAGCAGCGCCCGGGACAGGGGTGGCAATGAGCAGTTCTTC. Translating gives CASSARDRGGNEQFF. The complete variable domain, with remaining parts taken from reference TRBV5-6 and TRBJ2-1, reads DAGVTQSPTHLIKTRGQQVTLRCSPKSGHDTVSWYQQALGQGPQFIFQYYEEEERQRGNFPDRFSGHQFPNYSSELNVNALLLGDSALYLCASSARDRGGNEQFFGPGTRLTVL.

This rearrangement joins TRBV6-5 to TRBJ1-6; D is unclear. The germline CDR1 and CDR2 sequences are MNHEY and SVGAGI. Trimming removed 4 bases at V and 4 bases at J, with 14 bases between. This CDR3 is 16 amino acids long. The CDR3 reads CASSSSGRQYNSPLHF. The CDR3 nucleotides read TGTGCCAGCAGTTCCAGCGGGAGACAATATAATTCACCCCTCCACTTT.

The V gene is TRBV7-9, the J gene TRBJ1-2, with D possibly matching TRBD1 (5 bases). Per the germline V gene, CDR1 is SEHNR and CDR2 is FQNEAQ (reference sequence). V gave up 8 bases and J gave up 2 bases, with 18 bases separating them. There are 15 residues in the CDR3. The CDR3 protein is CASQNGGRTNYGYTF. The CDR3 DNA is TGTGCCAGCCAAAATGGGGGGAGGACAAACTATGGCTACACCTTC. The full variable domain, rest sourced from reference TRBV7-9 and TRBJ1-2, is DTGVSQNPRHKITKRGQNVTFRCDPISEHNRLYWYRQTLGQGPEFLTYFQNEAQLEKSRLLSDRFSAERPKGSFSTLEIQRTEQGDSAMYLCASQNGGRTNYGYTFGSGTRLTVV.

V is TRBV19 and J is TRBJ2-2, with 7 nucleotides matching TRBD2. Trimming cost V 6 bases and J 4 bases; bases outside gene matches: 11. CDR1 LNHDA and CDR2 SQIVND come from the germline V gene (reference sequence). The CDR3 is 16 amino acids. The CDR3 sequence is CASRQRDWEITGELFF. CDR3 DNA: TGTGCCAGTAGACAGCGGGACTGGGAAATCACCGGGGAGCTGTTTTTT.

This rearrangement joins TRBV15 to TRBJ2-3; D unresolved. CDR3 length equals 14 residues. CDR1 is LNHNV, CDR2 YYDKDF, per germline (reference sequence). Trimming took off 4 bases at V and 0 bases at J, with 8 bases between the two ends. Here the CDR3 DNA reads TGTGCCACCAGCATCGACTTTAGCACAGATACGCAGTATTTT. Protein: CATSIDFSTDTQYF.

The chain recombines TRBV7-3 with TRBJ1-2, with 8 positions matching TRBD1. V lost 0 bases, J lost 8 bases, and 2 bases stayed unmatched. CDR1 SGHTA and CDR2 FQGTGA come from the germline V gene. This CDR3 is 13 amino acids long. CDR3 coding DNA: TGTGCCAGCAGCTTAACGACAGGGGACGGCTACACCTTC. Translation gives CASSLTTGDGYTF.

This chain uses TRBV29-1 with TRBJ1-2, with 8 bases matching TRBD1. Germline assignment: CDR1 SQVTM and CDR2 ANQGSEA. The CDR3 length is 13 residues. V trimming: 3 bases; J trimming: 6 bases; junction bases outside the gene matches: 6. The CDR3 sequence is CSVDKQGADGYTF. The CDR3 nucleotides are TGCAGCGTTGACAAGCAGGGGGCTGATGGCTACACCTTC.

The CDR3 DNA reads as TGTGCCAGCAGTTATCTTGGGAAGGGAGATGGCTACACCTTC. This encodes CASSYLGKGDGYTF. J is TRBJ1-2 and V is TRBV6-5; no clear D. V was trimmed by 3 bases and J by 6 bases, leaving 14 bases between them. The CDR3 runs 14 residues. Germline CDR1 MNHEY, CDR2 SVGAGI.

The chain uses TRBV29-1 and TRBJ1-6, with D possibly being TRBD1 (6 bases). The germline V gene has CDR1 SQVTM and CDR2 ANQGSEA. This CDR3 has 19 residues. V gave up 2 bases and J gave up 3 bases, with 23 bases separating them. The CDR3 DNA reads as TGCAGCGTTGAAATTAATCTCCCTCCCGAACAGGGCTATAATTCACCCCTCCACTTT. Residues: CSVEINLPPEQGYNSPLHF.

The V gene is TRBV2, the J gene TRBJ2-7, with a possible D match to TRBD1 (6 bases). The CDR3 runs 15 residues. Germline CDR1 and CDR2: SNHLY and FYNNEI. Between the trimmed V and J ends, which lost 3 bases and 0 bases, there was a span of 12 bases. CDR3: CASSDRGISSYEQYF. CDR3 bases: TGTGCCAGCAGTGACAGGGGCATTAGCTCCTACGAGCAGTACTTC.

This chain joins TRBV6-5 and TRBJ2-3, with TRBD2 identical over 7 bases. The germline V gene encodes CDR1 MNHEY and CDR2 SVGAGI. The CDR3 spans 14 residues. V gave up 5 bases and J gave up 6 bases; unmatched junction bases: 8. CDR3 nucleotide sequence: TGTGCCAGCAGTAACGGACACGGGGGGGATACGCAGTATTTT. It is translated as CASSNGHGGDTQYF.

This chain connects TRBV6-1 to TRBJ1-4, with D possibly being TRBD1 (5 bases). The CDR3 is made up of 14 amino acids. Deletions cut 6 bases from V and 5 bases from J, with 13 bases between. The germline gives CDR1 MNHNS, CDR2 SASEGT. This CDR3 is CASSKSTANEKLFF. For the CDR3, the DNA is TGTGCCAGCAGCAAATCGACAGCGAATGAAAAACTGTTTTTT.

On this clone itself: The junction and the germline gene differ at one end; a read error may be behind it. The V and J genes are TRBV7-7 and TRBJ2-5; 9 positions match TRBD1. The CDR3 runs 15 residues. CDR1 and CDR2 from the germline V gene are SSHAT and FNYEAQ (reference sequence). CDR3 region: CASSLGTGRRETQYF. The CDR3 DNA follows: TGTGCTAGCAGCTTAGGGACAGGGAGGAGAGAGACCCAGTACTTC.

The gene calls are TRBV19 and TRBJ1-2; D might be TRBD1 (6 bases). The CDR3 sequence is 15 residues long. The V end lost 4 bases, the J end lost 8 bases, and 20 bases lay between the germline ends. Germline-derived CDR1 and CDR2 are LNHDA and SQIVND (reference sequence). CDR3 bases: TGTGCCAGTAGTACCTCATCCGGGACCAGGGGCGGCTACACCTTC. Amino acids: CASSTSSGTRGGYTF. Variable domain in full (rest from reference TRBV19 and TRBJ1-2): DGGITQSPKYLFRKEGQNVTLSCEQNLNHDAMYWYRQDPGQGLRLIYYSQIVNDFQKGDIAEGYSVSREKKESFPLTVTSAQKNPTAFYLCASSTSSGTRGGYTFGSGTRLTVV.

The rearrangement links TRBV3-1 (or the pseudogene TRBV3-2) to TRBJ2-7; D might be TRBD2 (5 bases). The CDR3 runs to 13 residues. Trimming removed 3 bases at V and 3 bases at J, with 9 bases between. CDR1 and CDR2 (germline): LGHDT, YNNKEL (reference sequence). This chain's CDR3 is CASSQFRGYEQYF. The CDR3 DNA sequence: TGTGCCAGCAGCCAGTTCCGGGGCTACGAGCAGTACTTC.